What follows is one T cell receptor beta chain and its context. Its antigen is unknown. The entry originates in a study of beta chain features in type 1 diabetes. Study outcomes and limitations: Across all four CD4+ subsets, people with type 1 diabetes showed modestly shorter TCRB CDR3s. In cDNA sequencing, cells with high TCR expression could be over-represented.

This CDR3 has 17 amino acids. Germline V gene lookup returns CDR1 MDHEN and CDR2 SYDVKM. Trimming stripped 7 bases from V and 5 bases from J, with 23 bases between. cDNA synthesis used the whole RNA isolate, giving expressed TCRB sequences. Method: immunoSEQ multiplex PCR; TCRdb's copy keeps in-frame clones and lacks some. This table has a few hundred thousand clones, 9.6% appearing once. The sequenced material came from central memory CD4+ T cells from blood. The source is a man under 40 with type 1 diabetes. The chain uses TRBV28 and TRBJ2-2; no reliable D call. The CDR3 here is CASIPLTGILRTGELFF. The CDR3 nucleotides are TGTGCCAGCATCCCTCTCACGGGTATCTTACGGACCGGGGAGCTGTTTTTT. The full variable domain, rest sourced from reference TRBV28 and TRBJ2-2, is DVKVTQSSRYLVKRTGEKVFLECVQDMDHENMFWYRQDPGLGLRLIYFSYDVKMKEKGDIPEGYSVSREKKERFSLILESASTNQTSMYLCASIPLTGILRTGELFFGEGSRLTVL.